The following is a TCR beta chain sequence with its context. The data were produced by immunoSEQ multiplex PCR, yet TCRdb's version contains in-frame clones alone and is incomplete. The data show roughly 250,000 clones, about 85% seen once. The record originates from a study of blood T cell repertoires in COVID-19. The CDR3 is 10 residues long. CDR1 GTSNPN and CDR2 SVGIG come from the germline V gene (reference sequence). This sequence joins TRBV30 and TRBJ1-1; D gene ambiguous. The material sequenced was peripheral blood. The origin of this receptor is a human donor with COVID-19, enrolled during active disease. The donor label of this sample is uncertain. The chain's CDR3 is CASAETEAFF. CDR3 bases: TGTGCTTCCGCGGAAACTGAAGCTTTCTTT.